This T cell receptor (beta chain) was identified during a study of blood T cells in healthy people across ages. Points from the study as a whole: Donor CMV infection status was unknown, possibly confounding age-related changes in expanded clonotypes.

It was with a sample-barcoded 5' primer and a J-beta primer mix that a second PCR of roughly 7 to 12 cycles was run. MiXCR was run by TCRdb on the 5' RACE reads, yielding one entry per CDR3 protein. The table includes 850,000 to 950,000 distinct CDR3 sequences, 29% detected once. CDR3 length: 13 residues. Germline V CDR1 and CDR2: SGHRS, YFSETQ. V gave up 3 bases and J gave up 4 bases, with 10 bases separating them. This clonotype was counted only a few times. Antigen unknown. Sequencing used blood. V gene TRBV5-1 combines with J gene TRBJ1-1; no firm D call. The sequence was collected from a woman aged 80 or over in good health. CDR3 nucleotide sequence: TGCGCCAGCAGCTACCATACAGTCACTGAAGCTTTCTTT. It is translated as CASSYHTVTEAFF.